The 4 T cell receptor beta chains below all came from one sample that was sequenced in a study of cytomegalovirus exposure and HLA in healthy donors. PCR used 60 Vbeta primers and 13 Jbeta primers. Some clones are missing from TCRdb's copy, which holds only in-frame ones; the method was immunoSEQ multiplex PCR. The profile shows roughly 290,000 clones, 80% of them singletons. Sequenced: PBMCs. These receptors were obtained from a girl aged 2 to 10 in good health and CMV-seronegative.

The chain uses TRBV27 and TRBJ2-5; possibly TRBD1 for D (6 bases). There are 15 residues in the CDR3. The V gene lost 5 bases and the J gene lost 11 bases, with 24 bases spanning the gap. Germline-derived CDR1 and CDR2 are MNHEY and SMNVEV (reference sequence). CDR3 region: CASSGSGTRGWEQYF. For the CDR3, the DNA is TGTGCCAGCAGTGGATCCGGGACACGGGGTTGGGAGCAGTACTTC.

This rearrangement joins TRBV5-1 to TRBJ2-1; D is unresolved. The germline CDR1 and CDR2 sequences are SGHRS and YFSETQ. CDR3 size: 16 residues. Between the trimmed V and J ends, which lost 5 bases and 0 bases, there was a span of 15 bases. CDR3: CASSFAPIGSYNEQFF. The CDR3 DNA is TGCGCCAGCAGTTTCGCCCCCATCGGCTCCTACAATGAGCAGTTCTTC.

This clone was observed a single time. This chain joins TRBV28 and TRBJ1-2, with D possibly matching TRBD1 (6 bases). Trimming pared 5 bases from V and 4 bases from J, leaving 11 bases between. This CDR3 is built from 13 residues. Per germline, CDR1 MDHEN and CDR2 SYDVKM. Here the CDR3 DNA reads TGTGCCAGCAGTGTACAGGGCTTCTATGGCTACACCTTC. Protein: CASSVQGFYGYTF.

The chain links TRBV28 to TRBJ2-3; 11 positions match TRBD2. The trim removed 5 bases at V and 6 bases at J, leaving 10 bases unmatched. Germline V gene data show CDR1 as MDHEN and CDR2 as SYDVKM. The CDR3 spans 16 residues. Written as DNA, the CDR3 is TGTGCCAGCAGTCCCATAGCGGGAGGGCCGCGGGATACGCAGTATTTT. Residues: CASSPIAGGPRDTQYF.